The following is a T cell receptor (beta chain) sequence with its context. Its specificity is not known. This entry belongs to a study of CD8 T cells in ankylosing spondylitis. Via MiXCR, TCRdb re-called the 5' RACE reads, giving one row per CDR3 protein. The sample consists of about 100,000 distinct CDR3 sequences, around 24% of them appearing once. General study points: Seemingly distinctive of ankylosing spondylitis blood was a TCR beta motif formed by eight highly homologous variants.

J gave up 4 bases and V 4 bases, and 4 bases lay outside the gene matches. The CDR3 is made up of 13 amino acids. The V gene's germline CDR1 is DFQATT and CDR2 SNEGSKA (reference sequence). This receptor was obtained from a male donor with ankylosing spondylitis. The rearrangement links TRBV20-1 to TRBJ1-2, with 9 bases lining up with TRBD1. Material for sequencing was synovial fluid, either unsorted or a sorted T cell fraction (not recorded which). CDR3: CSATPGQGYGYTF. The CDR3 coding sequence is TGCAGTGCTACGCCGGGACAGGGCTATGGCTACACCTTC.